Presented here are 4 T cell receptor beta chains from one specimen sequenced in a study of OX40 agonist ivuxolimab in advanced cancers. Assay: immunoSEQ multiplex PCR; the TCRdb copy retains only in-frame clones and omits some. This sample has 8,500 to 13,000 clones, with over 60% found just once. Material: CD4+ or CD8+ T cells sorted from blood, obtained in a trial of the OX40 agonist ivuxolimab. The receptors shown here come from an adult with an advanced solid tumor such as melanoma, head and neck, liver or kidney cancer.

For the CDR3, the DNA is TGCGCCAGCAGCCCGGCTAGCGGCCCATACAATGAGCAGTTCTTC. This encodes CASSPASGPYNEQFF. This chain links TRBV5-1 with TRBJ2-1, with 7 positions matching TRBD2. This CDR3 is 15 amino acids long. Trimming removed 4 bases from V and 4 bases from J; junction bases left unmatched: 8. Germline values: CDR1 SGHRS, CDR2 YFSETQ.

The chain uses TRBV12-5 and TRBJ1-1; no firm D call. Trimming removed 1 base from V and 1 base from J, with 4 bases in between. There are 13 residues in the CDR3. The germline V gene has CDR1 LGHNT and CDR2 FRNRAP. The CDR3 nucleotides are TGTGCTAGTGGTTTGGGGACGAACACTGAAGCTTTCTTT. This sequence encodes CASGLGTNTEAFF.

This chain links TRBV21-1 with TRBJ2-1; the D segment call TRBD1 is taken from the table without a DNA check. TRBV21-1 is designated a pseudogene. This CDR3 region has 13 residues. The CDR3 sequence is CASSIQTDNEQFF. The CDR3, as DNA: TGTGCCAGCAGCATTCAGACAGACAATGAGCAGTTCTTC.

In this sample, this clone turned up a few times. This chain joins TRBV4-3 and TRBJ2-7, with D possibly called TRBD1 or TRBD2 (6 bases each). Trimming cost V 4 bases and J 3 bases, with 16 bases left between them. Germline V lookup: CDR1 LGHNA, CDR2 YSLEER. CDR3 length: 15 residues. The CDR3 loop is CASSPTEQGLYEQYF. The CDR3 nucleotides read TGCGCCAGCAGCCCGACTGAACAGGGACTCTACGAGCAGTACTTC.